This TCR beta chain was found in a study of monozygotic twins with inflammatory bowel disease. The study, taken as a whole, reports: Varied immunosuppressive treatments among patients may have increased repertoire variability.

Turning to this clonotype: Its target is unknown.

TCRdb reworked the 5' RACE reads into one entry per CDR3 protein, no DNA. Its clone listing holds 160,000 or so distinct CDR3 sequences. The sequence was collected from a human donor with ulcerative colitis or Crohn's disease, or a healthy co-twin of an affected twin (not recorded which). The material sequenced was blood.

This CDR3 is CASSPGTGVYYGYTF. This chain joins TRBV11-1 and TRBJ1-2; no DNA is available, so the TRBD1 call from TCRdb remains unchecked. Germline V gene data show CDR1 as SGHAT and CDR2 as FQDESV (reference sequence). The CDR3 consists of 15 residues.